The T cell receptor beta chain under discussion was sequenced for a study of blood T cell repertoires in COVID-19. J was trimmed by 1 base and V by 3 bases; bases with no gene match: 5. The CDR3 sequence is 16 residues long. The germline CDR1 and CDR2 sequences are SGHTA and FQGNSA. Per the original data handling: The authors estimated nucleated cell counts from reference gene primer amplification. Profiling relied on immunoSEQ multiplex PCR, and the TCRdb table lists in-frame clones only, not all of them. V, J and clone size are those of that table, while D and trimming were read from the DNA. The repertoire consists of 470,000 or so clones, with approximately 85% occurring once and the leading ten covering under 4%.

This chain connects TRBV7-2 to TRBJ2-4; 8 positions agree with TRBD2. This receptor was identified in a human donor in a cohort sampled during active COVID-19. Sequencing was done on a sample of peripheral blood. For the CDR3, the DNA is TGTGCCAGCAGCTTTAGCGGGATGCGCGCCAAAAACATTCAGTACTTC. Encoded protein: CASSFSGMRAKNIQYF.